Listed here are 22 T cell receptor beta chains from one sample, sequenced in a study of breast tumors, draining lymph nodes, adjacent tissues. TCRdb redid the calling of the multiplex PCR reads with MiXCR, one entry per CDR3 protein. This sample has roughly 130,000 distinct CDR3 sequences, with 32% found just once. Samples came from axillary lymph nodes draining the breast cancer. Sequencing was done on a sample of axillary lymph node tissue. The receptors come from a female donor with breast cancer. Some clones in this sample may be carry-over from other donors' samples.

This clonotype has a handful of counts. The chain has TRBV6-2 or TRBV6-3 and TRBJ1-5; maybe TRBD1 (5 bases). The V gene lost 6 bases and the J gene lost 7 bases, with 13 bases spanning the gap. The length of the CDR3 is 13 residues. Germline lookup yields CDR1 MNHEY and CDR2 SVGEGT. This chain's CDR3 is CASRPGPLQPQHF. DNA of the CDR3: TGTGCCAGCAGACCGGGACCACTACAGCCCCAGCATTTT.

The J gene is TRBJ1-1, the V gene TRBV7-9; D unclear. The CDR3 covers 14 residues. V gave up 8 bases and J gave up 0 bases, with 13 bases separating them. Germline assignment: CDR1 SEHNR and CDR2 FQNEAQ (reference sequence). The CDR3 region has the DNA TGTGCCAGCGCCGGACTGGGGATGAACACTGAAGCTTTCTTT. It translates to CASAGLGMNTEAFF.

On this clonotype itself: One end of the junction fails to match germline, which may point to a read error. The chain joins TRBV5-1 to TRBJ1-1; D gene unclear. The CDR3 totals 13 residues. Germline V lookup: CDR1 SGHRS, CDR2 YFSETQ. The CDR3 DNA sequence: TGCGCCAGCAGCTCAGTGGAAAGCACTGAAGCTTCCTTT. Translating gives CASSSVESTEASF.

The table lists this clonotype with many counts. V gene TRBV7-8 combines with J gene TRBJ2-5; maybe TRBD2 (5 bases). The ends were cut back, 1 base at V and 2 bases at J, with 5 bases in the middle. The germline V gene encodes CDR1 SGHVS and CDR2 FQNEAQ. The CDR3 is 13 amino acids. CDR3 sequence reads: CASSLGRQETQYF. The CDR3 bases are TGTGCCAGCAGCTTAGGGAGGCAAGAGACCCAGTACTTC.

This clonotype occurred many times. The chain joins TRBV30 to TRBJ2-5; D is uncertain. The germline CDR1 and CDR2 sequences are GTSNPN and SVGIG (reference sequence). Trimming took off 0 bases at V and 5 bases at J, with 7 bases between the two ends. The CDR3 has 12 amino acids. The CDR3 spells CAWSVLTETQYF. In DNA, the CDR3 is TGTGCCTGGAGTGTACTGACGGAGACCCAGTACTTC. Looking up the rest from reference TRBV30 and TRBJ2-5 gives the full variable domain: SQTIHQWPATLVQPVGSPLSLECTVEGTSNPNLYWYRQAAGRGLQLLFYSVGIGQISSEVPQNLSASRPQDRQFILSSKKLLLSDSGFYLCAWSVLTETQYFGPGTRLLVL.

J is TRBJ1-1 and V is TRBV5-1, with 7 bases lining up with TRBD1. CDR3 length: 14 residues. Trimming removed 2 bases from V and 3 bases from J; junction bases left unmatched: 4. CDR1 SGHRS and CDR2 YFSETQ come from the germline V gene. The CDR3 protein is CASSLETGDTEAFF. CDR3 bases: TGCGCCAGCAGCTTAGAAACAGGGGACACTGAAGCTTTCTTT.

This clonotype has ten or more counts. The J gene is TRBJ1-2, the V gene TRBV19, with 7 bases fitting TRBD1. The CDR3 is 16 amino acids. The J segment lost 6 bases and the V segment lost 4 bases, leaving 14 bases of the junction unmatched. In germline, CDR1 is LNHDA, CDR2 SQIVND (reference sequence). Here the CDR3 DNA reads TGTGCCAGTAGTACACCACAGGGGATCGAAGGGGATGGCTACACCTTC. Protein sequence: CASSTPQGIEGDGYTF.

This clonotype was detected a few times. This chain links TRBV6-6 with TRBJ1-1, with D possibly being TRBD1 (5 bases). The CDR3 length is 20 residues. Germline V lookup: CDR1 MNHNY, CDR2 SVGAGI (reference sequence). Trimming cost V 7 bases and J 0 bases, with 30 bases left between them. The CDR3, as DNA: TGTGCCAGCACTTCTCCAGGGAGCCTGGCTATAAAAGGGTTGAACACTGAAGCTTTCTTT. This encodes CASTSPGSLAIKGLNTEAFF.

This clonotype was found many times. The rearrangement joins TRBV6-2 or TRBV6-3 to TRBJ1-5; perhaps TRBD1 as D (5 bases). The length of the CDR3 is 12 residues. CDR1 MNHEY and CDR2 SVGEGT come from the germline V gene. V lost 8 bases, J lost 14 bases, and 19 bases lay in between. DNA of the CDR3: TGTGCCAGCCGTTTCGCCCTCCGGGGCGAGCATTTT. This codes for CASRFALRGEHF.

This clonotype was seen many times. The V call is TRBV2, the J call TRBJ2-3, with no clear D. This CDR3 contains 12 residues. CDR1 and CDR2 from the germline V gene are SNHLY and FYNNEI. Trimming took 6 bases from V and 5 from J, leaving 9 bases between them. In nucleotides, the CDR3 is TGTGCCAGCAGAAACCCCCGAGATACGCAGTATTTT. This encodes CASRNPRDTQYF.

This clonotype has at least ten counts. The V gene is TRBV20-1, the J gene TRBJ1-2; D unresolved. Germline V CDR1 and CDR2: DFQATT, SNEGSKA (reference sequence). Trimming stripped 3 bases from V and 5 bases from J, with 7 bases between. The CDR3 runs 11 residues. The CDR3 reads CSASGRYGYTF. CDR3 DNA sequence: TGCAGTGCTAGCGGCAGATATGGCTACACCTTC.

V and J are TRBV11-2 and TRBJ2-5; the match to TRBD2 covers 12 bases. J lost 5 bases, V lost 6 bases, and 10 bases had no gene match. Germline V CDR1 and CDR2: SGHAT, FQNNGV. There are 16 residues in the CDR3. The CDR3 DNA follows: TGTGCCAGCAGAGATTTTCCCGGACTAGCGGGGGAGACCCAGTACTTC. This codes for CASRDFPGLAGETQYF. Drawing the rest from reference TRBV11-2 and TRBJ2-5, the complete variable domain is EAGVAQSPRYKIIEKRQSVAFWCNPISGHATLYWYQQILGQGPKLLIQFQNNGVVDDSQLPKDRFSAERLKGVDSTLKIQPAKLEDSAVYLCASRDFPGLAGETQYFGPGTRLLVL.

Regarding this clonotype: This sequence may be a read error, since a much larger clone differs from it by one base. The V call is TRBV6-9, the J call TRBJ2-4; 7 positions agree with TRBD1. The germline V gene has CDR1 MNHGY and CDR2 SVAAGI. This CDR3 is 18 amino acids long. The V and J ends lost 8 bases and 9 bases, in that order; junction bases with no gene match: 25. The chain's CDR3 is CASGRFSQGSRTAGIQYF. DNA of the CDR3: TGTGCCAGCGGCCGATTCTCACAGGGGAGTCGCACCGCGGGCATTCAGTACTTC.

Turning to this clonotype: One end of the junction fails to match germline, which may point to a read error. The chain joins TRBV29-1 to TRBJ1-4, with D perhaps TRBD1 (6 bases). The CDR3 totals 11 residues. Germline values: CDR1 SQVTM, CDR2 ANQGSEA. The CDR3 DNA sequence: TGCAGCGCTGGACAGAATGAAAGACTGTTTTTT. Translating it yields CSAGQNERLFF.

This chain joins TRBV20-1 and TRBJ2-5, with 12 nucleotides matching TRBD2. CDR3 length: 15 residues. The germline V gene encodes CDR1 DFQATT and CDR2 SNEGSKA (reference sequence). Trimming took 3 bases from V and 3 from J; bases not matched to a gene: 5. The CDR3 sequence is CSASIRTSGEETQYF. The CDR3 DNA reads TGCAGTGCTAGTATCCGGACTAGCGGGGAAGAGACCCAGTACTTC.

Of note for this clonotype: The missing conserved phenylalanine or tryptophan at the end of this CDR3 makes a read error likely. In nucleotides, the CDR3 is TGCAGTGCTTCGAGGGGGCTGAACACTGAAGCTTTCGTT. It specifies CSASRGLNTEAFV. The rearrangement links TRBV20-1 to TRBJ1-1; TRBD1 agrees at 7 bases. The J segment lost 0 bases and the V segment lost 5 bases, leaving 3 bases of the junction unmatched. Germline V gives CDR1 DFQATT, CDR2 SNEGSKA (reference sequence). This CDR3 is built from 13 residues.

There are many counts of this clonotype. The V gene is TRBV6-2 or TRBV6-3, the J gene TRBJ1-4, with D possibly TRBD1 on 5 matching bases. The V end lost 0 bases, the J end lost 5 bases, and 10 bases lay between the germline ends. This CDR3 comprises 15 residues. Germline V lookup: CDR1 MNHEY, CDR2 SVGEGT. CDR3 nucleotides: TGTGCCAGCAGTTACTCTGGGACCGGGAATGAAAAACTGTTTTTT. Its translation is CASSYSGTGNEKLFF.

There are many counts of this clonotype. J is TRBJ2-1 and V is TRBV25-1; 7 nucleotides line up with TRBD1. Germline V gives CDR1 MGHDK, CDR2 SYGVNS. With 4 bases clipped from V and 3 bases from J, the junction kept 0 bases outside the gene matches. The CDR3 totals 13 residues. In DNA form, the CDR3 reads TGTGCCAGCAGTGCAGGGGGCTACAATGAGCAGTTCTTC. Translated: CASSAGGYNEQFF.

There are many counts of this clonotype. The V call is TRBV4-2, the J call TRBJ1-3; weak D call: TRBD1 (6 bases). V lost 0 bases and J 1 base, leaving 7 bases between the germline ends. CDR3 length: 15 residues. CDR1 LGHNA and CDR2 YNFKEQ come from the germline V gene. CDR3 DNA sequence: TGTGCCAGCAGCCAAGACACAGGGTCTGGAAACACCATATATTTT. Its protein product is CASSQDTGSGNTIYF.

This clonotype has ten or more counts. The chain links TRBV2 to TRBJ2-1; 9 bases fit TRBD2. V lost 4 bases to trimming and J lost 8 bases; unmatched junction nucleotides: 3. The CDR3 length is 13 residues. CDR1 SNHLY and CDR2 FYNNEI come from the germline V gene. DNA for the CDR3: TGTGCCAGCAGTGCAAGCGGGGGGTATGAGCAGTTCTTC. Protein: CASSASGGYEQFF.

The chain couples TRBV28 to TRBJ2-1, with D possibly matching TRBD1 (5 bases). The CDR3 sequence is 15 residues long. Trimming left V 3 bases short and J 3 bases short, with 12 bases between. The germline V gene encodes CDR1 MDHEN and CDR2 SYDVKM. The CDR3 coding sequence is TGTGCCAGCAGTTTGTCAGGGCTCGGCTACAATGAGCAGTTCTTC. Its translation: CASSLSGLGYNEQFF. Variable domain in full (rest from reference TRBV28 and TRBJ2-1): DVKVTQSSRYLVKRTGEKVFLECVQDMDHENMFWYRQDPGLGLRLIYFSYDVKMKEKGDIPEGYSVSREKKERFSLILESASTNQTSMYLCASSLSGLGYNEQFFGPGTRLTVL.

This clonotype was seen ten or more times. This sequence joins TRBV18 and TRBJ1-2, with D possibly TRBD1 on 5 matching bases. The V and J ends lost 5 bases and 7 bases respectively, with 14 bases between them. CDR3 length equals 13 residues. Germline V gives CDR1 KGHSH, CDR2 LQKENI. Here the CDR3 reads CASSSLGESGYTF. CDR3 bases: TGTGCCAGCTCAAGTTTAGGGGAGAGTGGCTACACCTTC. Full variable domain (outside the CDR3, taken from reference TRBV18 and TRBJ1-2): NAGVMQNPRHLVRRRGQEARLRCSPMKGHSHVYWYRQLPEEGLKFMVYLQKENIIDESGMPKERFSAEFPKEGPSILRIQQVVRGDSAAYFCASSSLGESGYTFGSGTRLTVV.